This T cell receptor (beta chain) was captured by sequencing in a study of vaccination effects on CD4 cells after COVID-19. Overall study: Viral peptide pool expansion of antigen-specific CD4+ T cells preceded sequencing in the ViraFEST assay. Study outcomes and limitations: In vaccinees who were healthy, merely 1 out of 255 vaccine-induced clones cross-reacted with common cold coronaviruses.

Profiled with immunoSEQ multiplex PCR; TCRdb holds only in-frame clones, not every one. Seen here are about 74,000 clones, around 77% observed once, and the top ten hold roughly 2%. Culture proceeded for more than nine days, and CD4+ T cells were then isolated. Cultures received IL-2 medium that replaced half the medium on days 3 and 7. The V and J ends lost 4 bases and 4 bases respectively, with 11 bases between them. Germline V gene data show CDR1 as MNHEY and CDR2 as SVGAGI. The CDR3 covers 14 residues. This clone was picked up one time. Its antigen is undetermined. The TCR sequence derives from a human donor who received a COVID-19 vaccine. This specimen consisted of CD4+ T cells from PBMCs cultured without peptide, obtained before COVID-19 vaccination. This chain connects TRBV6-5 to TRBJ1-5, with a possible D match to TRBD1 (5 bases). CDR3 region: CASSSPGTNQPQHF. CDR3 nucleotide sequence: TGTGCCAGCAGTTCGCCCGGGACTAATCAGCCCCAGCATTTT.